The 3 T cell receptor beta chains given below trace back to one sample, sequenced in a study of blood T cell repertoires in COVID-19. This table comes from immunoSEQ multiplex PCR, and its TCRdb copy is limited to in-frame clones, with some not included. The sample includes approximately 170,000 clones, roughly 90% seen only once; the top ten take about 10%. The sample taken for sequencing was peripheral blood. These receptors were collected from a woman aged 55 to 70 with COVID-19, enrolled during active disease.

The chain employs TRBV5-4 and TRBJ2-3; a possible D gene is TRBD2 (5 bases). Trimming left V 4 bases short and J 8 bases short, with 17 bases between. Germline V CDR1 and CDR2: SGHNT, YYREEE (reference sequence). This CDR3 contains 14 residues. The CDR3 protein is CASSPRTGSGTQYF. CDR3 sequence (DNA): TGTGCCAGCAGCCCCCGGACTGGTTCAGGTACGCAGTATTTT.

The CDR3 spells CSVGGQGALSYGYTF. The CDR3 DNA follows: TGCAGCGTTGGTGGACAGGGGGCGCTTAGCTATGGCTACACCTTC. The chain combines TRBV29-1 with TRBJ1-2; 11 bases line up with TRBD1. The CDR3 has 15 residues. V lost 4 bases, J lost 4 bases, and 8 bases stayed unmatched. Germline CDR1 and CDR2: SQVTM and ANQGSEA.

This sequence joins TRBV5-6 and TRBJ2-1; 9 bases are a match to TRBD2. Germline CDR1 SGHDT, CDR2 YYEEEE. The V gene end was trimmed by 0 bases and the J gene end by 6 bases; junction bases not matched to a gene: 4. CDR3 size: 15 residues. In nucleotides, the CDR3 is TGTGCCAGCAGCTTGGGGCTAGCGGGACTCAATGAGCAGTTCTTC. It yields the protein CASSLGLAGLNEQFF.